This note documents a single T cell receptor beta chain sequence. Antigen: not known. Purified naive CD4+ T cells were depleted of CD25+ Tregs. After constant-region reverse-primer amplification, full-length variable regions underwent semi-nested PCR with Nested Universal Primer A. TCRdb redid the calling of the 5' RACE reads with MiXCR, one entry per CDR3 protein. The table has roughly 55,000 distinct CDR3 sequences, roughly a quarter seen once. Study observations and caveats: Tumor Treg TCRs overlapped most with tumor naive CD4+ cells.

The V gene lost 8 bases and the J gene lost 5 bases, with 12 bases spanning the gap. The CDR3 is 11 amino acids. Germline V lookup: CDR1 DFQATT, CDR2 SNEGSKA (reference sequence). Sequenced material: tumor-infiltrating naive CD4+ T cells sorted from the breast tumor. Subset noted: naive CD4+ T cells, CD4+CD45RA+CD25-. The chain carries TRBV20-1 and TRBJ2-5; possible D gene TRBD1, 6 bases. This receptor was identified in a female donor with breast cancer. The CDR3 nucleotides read TGCAGTTACAGGGTTTCGGAGACCCAGTACTTC. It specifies CSYRVSETQYF.